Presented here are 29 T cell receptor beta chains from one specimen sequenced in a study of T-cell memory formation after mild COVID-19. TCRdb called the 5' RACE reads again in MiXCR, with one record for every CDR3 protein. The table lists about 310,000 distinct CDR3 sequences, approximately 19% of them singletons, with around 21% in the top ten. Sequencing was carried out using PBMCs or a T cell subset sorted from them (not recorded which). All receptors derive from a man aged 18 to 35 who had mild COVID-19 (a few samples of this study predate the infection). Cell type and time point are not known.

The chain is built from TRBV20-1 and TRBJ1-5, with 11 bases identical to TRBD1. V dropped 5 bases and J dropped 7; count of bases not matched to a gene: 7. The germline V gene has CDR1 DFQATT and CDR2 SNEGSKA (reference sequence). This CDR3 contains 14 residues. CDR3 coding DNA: TGCAGTGCTCCCCGGACAGGGGGCGGCCAGCCCCAGCATTTT. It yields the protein CSAPRTGGGQPQHF.

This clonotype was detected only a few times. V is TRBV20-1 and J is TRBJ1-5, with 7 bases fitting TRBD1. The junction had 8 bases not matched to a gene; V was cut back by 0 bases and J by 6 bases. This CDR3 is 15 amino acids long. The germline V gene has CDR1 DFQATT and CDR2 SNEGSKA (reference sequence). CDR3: CSARDPTGWAQPQHF. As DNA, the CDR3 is TGCAGTGCTAGAGATCCGACAGGGTGGGCTCAGCCCCAGCATTTT.

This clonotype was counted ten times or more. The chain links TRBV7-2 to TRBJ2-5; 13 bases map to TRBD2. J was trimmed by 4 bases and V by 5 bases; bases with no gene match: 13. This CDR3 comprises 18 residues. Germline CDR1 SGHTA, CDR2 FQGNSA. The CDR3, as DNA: TGTGCCAGCAGCCTAGGGCTTACTAGCGGGGGGGCTGGAGAGACCCAGTACTTC. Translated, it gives CASSLGLTSGGAGETQYF.

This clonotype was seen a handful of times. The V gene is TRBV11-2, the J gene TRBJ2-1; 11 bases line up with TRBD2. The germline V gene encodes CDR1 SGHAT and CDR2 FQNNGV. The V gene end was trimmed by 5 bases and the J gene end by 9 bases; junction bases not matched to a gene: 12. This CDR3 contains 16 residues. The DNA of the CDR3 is TGTGCCAGCAGCCCCTGGGGACTAGCGGATGGATCTGAGCAGTTCTTC. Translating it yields CASSPWGLADGSEQFF.

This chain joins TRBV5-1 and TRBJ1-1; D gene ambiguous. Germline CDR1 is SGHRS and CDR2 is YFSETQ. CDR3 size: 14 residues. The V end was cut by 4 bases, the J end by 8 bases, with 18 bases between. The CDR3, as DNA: TGCGCCAGCAGCCTTCGGACGGATGGGCTCGAAGCTTTCTTT. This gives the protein CASSLRTDGLEAFF.

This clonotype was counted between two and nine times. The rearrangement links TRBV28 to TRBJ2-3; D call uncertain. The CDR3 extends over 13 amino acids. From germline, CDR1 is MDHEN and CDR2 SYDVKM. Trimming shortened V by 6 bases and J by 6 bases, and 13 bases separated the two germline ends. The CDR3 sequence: CASSNEVGDTQYF. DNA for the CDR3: TGTGCCAGCAGCAATGAAGTGGGGGATACGCAGTATTTT.

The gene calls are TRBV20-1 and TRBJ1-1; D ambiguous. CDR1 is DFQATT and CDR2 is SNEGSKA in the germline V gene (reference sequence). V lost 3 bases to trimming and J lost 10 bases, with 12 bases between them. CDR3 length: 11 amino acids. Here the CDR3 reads CSASRRVGAFF. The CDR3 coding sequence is TGCAGTGCTAGTCGGCGTGTGGGAGCTTTCTTT.

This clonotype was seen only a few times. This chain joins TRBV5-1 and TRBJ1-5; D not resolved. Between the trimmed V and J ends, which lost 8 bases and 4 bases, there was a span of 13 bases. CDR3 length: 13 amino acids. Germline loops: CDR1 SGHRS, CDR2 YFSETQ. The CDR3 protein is CARNHSINQPQHF. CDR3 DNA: TGCGCCAGGAACCATTCAATTAATCAGCCCCAGCATTTT.

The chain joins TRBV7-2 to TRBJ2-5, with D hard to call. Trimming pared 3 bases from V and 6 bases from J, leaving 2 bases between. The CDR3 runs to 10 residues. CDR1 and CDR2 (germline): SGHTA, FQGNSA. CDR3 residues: CASSFKTQYF. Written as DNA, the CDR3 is TGTGCCAGCAGCTTTAAGACCCAGTACTTC.

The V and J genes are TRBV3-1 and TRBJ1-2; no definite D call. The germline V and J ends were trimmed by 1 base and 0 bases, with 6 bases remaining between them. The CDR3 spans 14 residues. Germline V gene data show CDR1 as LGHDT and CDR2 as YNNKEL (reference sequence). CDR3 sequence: CASSQGVPNYGYTF. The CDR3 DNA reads TGTGCCAGCAGCCAAGGCGTTCCTAACTATGGCTACACCTTC.

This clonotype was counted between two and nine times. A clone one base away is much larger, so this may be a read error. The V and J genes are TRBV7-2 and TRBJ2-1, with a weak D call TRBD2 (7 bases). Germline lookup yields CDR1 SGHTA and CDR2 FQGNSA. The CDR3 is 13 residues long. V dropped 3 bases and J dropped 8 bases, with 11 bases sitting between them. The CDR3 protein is CASSFTGGHEQFF. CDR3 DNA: TGTGCCAGCAGCTTCACCGGGGGGCATGAGCAGTTCTTC.

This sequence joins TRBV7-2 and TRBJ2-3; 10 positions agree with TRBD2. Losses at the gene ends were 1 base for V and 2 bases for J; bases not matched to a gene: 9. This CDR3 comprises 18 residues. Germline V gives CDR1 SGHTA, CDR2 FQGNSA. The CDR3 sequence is CASSLVWASGSSTDTQYF. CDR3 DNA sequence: TGTGCCAGCAGCTTAGTATGGGCTAGCGGGAGCTCCACAGATACGCAGTATTTT.

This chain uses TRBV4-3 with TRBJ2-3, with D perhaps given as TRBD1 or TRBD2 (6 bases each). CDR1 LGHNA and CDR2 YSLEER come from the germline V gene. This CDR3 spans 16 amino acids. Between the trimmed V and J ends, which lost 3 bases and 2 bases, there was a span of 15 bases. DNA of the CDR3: TGCGCCAGCAGCCAGACACCTCGGGGGCCCACAGATACGCAGTATTTT. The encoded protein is CASSQTPRGPTDTQYF.

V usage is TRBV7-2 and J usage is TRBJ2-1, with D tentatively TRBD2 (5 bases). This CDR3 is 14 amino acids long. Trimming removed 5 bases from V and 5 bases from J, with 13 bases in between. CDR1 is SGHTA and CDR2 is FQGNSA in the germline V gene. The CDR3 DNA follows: TGTGCCAGCAGCCCCGGACTGGATAACAATGAGCAGTTCTTC. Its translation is CASSPGLDNNEQFF.

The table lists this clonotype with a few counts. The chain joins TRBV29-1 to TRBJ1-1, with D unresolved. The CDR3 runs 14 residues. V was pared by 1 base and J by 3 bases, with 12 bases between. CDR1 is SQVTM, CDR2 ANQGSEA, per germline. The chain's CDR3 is CSVEAPGWDTEAFF. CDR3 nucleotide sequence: TGCAGCGTTGAAGCCCCGGGGTGGGACACTGAAGCTTTCTTT.

CDR3 protein: CASSPDQYEAFF. The CDR3 DNA sequence: TGTGCCAGCAGCCCTGACCAGTATGAAGCTTTCTTT. The rearrangement links TRBV7-2 to TRBJ1-1; D is unclear. From germline, CDR1 is SGHTA and CDR2 FQGNSA. The CDR3 loop spans 12 amino acids. V dropped 5 bases and J dropped 7 bases, with 11 bases sitting between them.

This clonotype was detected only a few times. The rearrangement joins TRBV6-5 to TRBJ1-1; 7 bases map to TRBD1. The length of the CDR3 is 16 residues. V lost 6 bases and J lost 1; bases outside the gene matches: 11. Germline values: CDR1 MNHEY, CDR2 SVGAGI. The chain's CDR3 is CASRPGTAKANTEAFF. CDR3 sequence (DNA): TGTGCCAGCAGGCCCGGGACAGCCAAGGCGAACACTGAAGCTTTCTTT.

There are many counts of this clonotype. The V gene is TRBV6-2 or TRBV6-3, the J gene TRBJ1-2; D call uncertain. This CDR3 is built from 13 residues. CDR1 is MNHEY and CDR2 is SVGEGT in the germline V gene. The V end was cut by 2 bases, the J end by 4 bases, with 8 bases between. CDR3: CASSYTGPYGYTF. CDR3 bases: TGTGCCAGCAGTTACACCGGACCCTATGGCTACACCTTC.

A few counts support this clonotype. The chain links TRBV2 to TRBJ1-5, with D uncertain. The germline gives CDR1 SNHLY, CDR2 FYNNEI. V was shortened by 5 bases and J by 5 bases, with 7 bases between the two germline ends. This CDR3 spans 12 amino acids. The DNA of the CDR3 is TGTGCCAGCAGTCCAGAGGATCAGCCCCAGCATTTT. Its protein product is CASSPEDQPQHF.

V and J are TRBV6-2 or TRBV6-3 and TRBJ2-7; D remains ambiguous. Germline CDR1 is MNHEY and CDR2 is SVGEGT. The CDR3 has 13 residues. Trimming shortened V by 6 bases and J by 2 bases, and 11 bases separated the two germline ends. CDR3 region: CASSPLRAYEQYV. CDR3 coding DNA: TGTGCCAGCAGCCCCCTCCGCGCCTACGAGCAGTACGTC.

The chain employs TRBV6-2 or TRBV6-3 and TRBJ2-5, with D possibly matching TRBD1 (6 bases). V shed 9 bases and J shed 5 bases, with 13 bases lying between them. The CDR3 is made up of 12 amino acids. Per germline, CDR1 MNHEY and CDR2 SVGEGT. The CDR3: CASRGNLETQYF. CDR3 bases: TGTGCCAGTAGGGGGAACCTCGAGACCCAGTACTTC.

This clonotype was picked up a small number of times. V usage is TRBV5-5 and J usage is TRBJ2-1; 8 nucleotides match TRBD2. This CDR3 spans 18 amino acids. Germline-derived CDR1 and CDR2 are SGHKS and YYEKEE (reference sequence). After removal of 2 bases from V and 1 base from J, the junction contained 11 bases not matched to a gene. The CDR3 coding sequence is TGTGCCAGCAGCTTAAGAGCGGGGGCTTGGAATTCCTACAATGAGCAGTTCTTC. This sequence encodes CASSLRAGAWNSYNEQFF.

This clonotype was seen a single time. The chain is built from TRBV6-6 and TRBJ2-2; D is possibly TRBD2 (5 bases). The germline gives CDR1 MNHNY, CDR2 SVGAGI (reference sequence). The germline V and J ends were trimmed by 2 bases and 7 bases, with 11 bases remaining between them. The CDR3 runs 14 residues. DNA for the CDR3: TGTGCCAGCAGTTACATCGGAGGAAACGGGGAGCTGTTTTTT. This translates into CASSYIGGNGELFF.

The CDR3 coding sequence is TGTGCCAGTAAGACCGGGACTGCGAACACCGGGGAGCTGTTTTTT. This translates into CASKTGTANTGELFF. The rearrangement uses TRBV19 and TRBJ2-2, with D maybe TRBD2 (6 bases). Germline-derived CDR1 and CDR2 are LNHDA and SQIVND (reference sequence). With 7 bases removed from V and 0 bases from J, the gap between germline ends came to 12 bases. The CDR3 totals 15 residues.

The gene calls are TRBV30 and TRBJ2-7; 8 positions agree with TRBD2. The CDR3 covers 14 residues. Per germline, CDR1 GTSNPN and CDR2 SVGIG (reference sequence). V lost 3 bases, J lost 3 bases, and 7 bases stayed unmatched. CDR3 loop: CAWRLGLGGYEQYF. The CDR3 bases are TGTGCCTGGAGGCTGGGACTAGGTGGCTACGAGCAGTACTTC.

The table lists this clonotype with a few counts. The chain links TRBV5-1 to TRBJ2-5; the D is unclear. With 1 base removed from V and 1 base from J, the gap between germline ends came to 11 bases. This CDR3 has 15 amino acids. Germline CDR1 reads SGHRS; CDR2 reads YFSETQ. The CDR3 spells CASSLSSASQETQYF. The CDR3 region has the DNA TGCGCCAGCAGCTTGTCTTCGGCGTCCCAAGAGACCCAGTACTTC.

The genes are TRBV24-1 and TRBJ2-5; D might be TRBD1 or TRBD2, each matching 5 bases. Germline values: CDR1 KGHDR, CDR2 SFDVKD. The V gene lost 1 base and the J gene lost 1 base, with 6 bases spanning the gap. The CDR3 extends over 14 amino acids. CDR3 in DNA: TGTGCCACCAGTGATTTAGGGACCCAAGAGACCCAGTACTTC. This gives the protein CATSDLGTQETQYF.

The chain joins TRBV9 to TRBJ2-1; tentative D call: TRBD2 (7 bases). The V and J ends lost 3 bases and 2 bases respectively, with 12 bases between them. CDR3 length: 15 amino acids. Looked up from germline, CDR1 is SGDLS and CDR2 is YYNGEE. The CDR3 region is CASSAGGHTYNEQFF. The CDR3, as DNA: TGTGCCAGCAGCGCGGGGGGCCATACCTACAATGAGCAGTTCTTC.

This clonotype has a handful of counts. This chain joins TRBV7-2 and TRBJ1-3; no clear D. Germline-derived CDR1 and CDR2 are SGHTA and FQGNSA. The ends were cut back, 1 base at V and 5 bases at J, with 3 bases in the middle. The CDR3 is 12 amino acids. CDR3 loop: CASSLDRNTIYF. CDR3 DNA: TGTGCCAGCAGCTTAGACCGAAACACCATATATTTT.